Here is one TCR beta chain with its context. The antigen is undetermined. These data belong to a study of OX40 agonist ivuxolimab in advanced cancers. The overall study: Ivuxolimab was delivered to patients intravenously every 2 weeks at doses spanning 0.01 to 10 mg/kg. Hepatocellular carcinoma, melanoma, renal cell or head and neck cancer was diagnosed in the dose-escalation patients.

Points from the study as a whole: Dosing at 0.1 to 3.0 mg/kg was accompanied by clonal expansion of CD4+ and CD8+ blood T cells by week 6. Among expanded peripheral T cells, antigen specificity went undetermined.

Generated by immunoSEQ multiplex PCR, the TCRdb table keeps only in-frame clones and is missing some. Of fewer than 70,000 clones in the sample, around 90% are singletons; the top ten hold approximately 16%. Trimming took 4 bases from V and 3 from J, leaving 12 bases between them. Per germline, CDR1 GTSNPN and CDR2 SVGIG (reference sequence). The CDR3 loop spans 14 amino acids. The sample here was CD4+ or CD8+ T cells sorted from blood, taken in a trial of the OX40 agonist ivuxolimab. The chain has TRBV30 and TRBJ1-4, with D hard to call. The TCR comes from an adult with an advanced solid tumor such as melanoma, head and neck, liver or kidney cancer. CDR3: CAWNEGFSNEKLFF. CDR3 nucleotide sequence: TGTGCCTGGAATGAAGGGTTTTCTAATGAAAAACTGTTTTTT.